A single sample gave rise to the 24 T cell receptor beta chains below, sequenced in a study of tumor-infiltrating lymphocytes in glioblastoma multiforme. TCR beta libraries were built from RNA through three nested multiplex PCR rounds using modified ARM-PCR. TCRdb re-analysed the multiplex PCR reads in MiXCR, keeping a single row per CDR3 protein. The sample consists of about 15,000 distinct CDR3 sequences, roughly 73% of them appearing once. Sequencing input: brain tumor tissue. The receptors come from a male donor with glioblastoma.

To note about this clonotype: As the CDR3 is not closed by the conserved phenylalanine or tryptophan, this likely results from a read error. This chain connects TRBV12-3 or TRBV12-4 to TRBJ2-1; 7 bases map to TRBD2. The CDR3 extends over 15 amino acids. CDR3 sequence: CAGSSREGFWDEQFL. The CDR3 DNA is TGTGCCGGCAGCTCCAGGGAGGGGTTTTGGGATGAGCAGTTCTTA.

V usage is TRBV11-2 and J usage is TRBJ2-7; TRBD2 agrees at 9 bases. V was pared by 5 bases and J by 4 bases, with 6 bases of the junction left unmatched. The CDR3 extends over 14 amino acids. Germline loops: CDR1 SGHAT, CDR2 FQNNGV. The CDR3: CASSAASGDYEQYF. CDR3 in DNA: TGTGCCAGCAGCGCCGCTAGCGGGGATTACGAGCAGTACTTC.

This chain links TRBV6-5 with TRBJ2-6; no firm D call. The V and J ends lost 5 bases and 9 bases respectively, with 8 bases between them. CDR3 length: 12 residues. CDR1 and CDR2 (germline): MNHEY, SVGAGI. Written as DNA, the CDR3 is TGTGCCAGCAGTCAGGATGTCAACGTCCTGACTTTC. Its translation is CASSQDVNVLTF.

Details on this clonotype: One base away lies a much larger clone, so this may be a sequencing read error. The chain couples TRBV20-1 to TRBJ2-5; no clear D gene. The CDR3 extends over 14 amino acids. Germline V lookup: CDR1 DFQATT, CDR2 SNEGSKA (reference sequence). CDR3 coding DNA: TGCAATGCTAGAGACGGCTCTCCGATGGAGACCCAGTACTTC. Protein sequence: CNARDGSPMETQYF.

The chain carries TRBV30 and TRBJ1-4; D remains ambiguous. V dropped 3 bases and J dropped 8 bases, with 19 bases sitting between them. The CDR3 sequence is 15 residues long. CDR1 and CDR2 (germline): GTSNPN, SVGIG (reference sequence). CDR3 protein: CAWSNPRGAGEKLFF. CDR3 DNA sequence: TGTGCCTGGAGCAACCCACGGGGTGCGGGAGAAAAACTGTTTTTT.

This chain uses TRBV10-1 with TRBJ2-7, with a weak D call TRBD1 (6 bases). CDR3 size: 13 residues. Germline loops: CDR1 WNHNN, CDR2 SYGVQD (reference sequence). Trimming took 1 base from V and 6 from J, leaving 10 bases between them. CDR3 nucleotide sequence: TGCGCCAGCAGTGAGTACAGGGAAGGCGAGCAGTACTTC. It specifies CASSEYREGEQYF.

About this clonotype itself: The missing conserved phenylalanine or tryptophan at the end of this CDR3 makes a read error likely. The chain couples TRBV5-1 to TRBJ2-3; maybe TRBD2 (6 bases). Trimming pared 1 base from V and 6 bases from J, leaving 21 bases between. There are 17 residues in the CDR3. Germline-derived CDR1 and CDR2 are SGHRS and YFSETQ. CDR3 nucleotides: TGCGCCAGCAGCTTGCTTATTGGGACTCAGAGGGCGGATACGCAGTATTAT. This encodes CASSLLIGTQRADTQYY.

Regarding this clonotype: The CDR3 does not close with the conserved phenylalanine or tryptophan, likely indicating a read error. The chain employs TRBV11-3 and TRBJ2-1; 7 nucleotides match TRBD2. Per the germline V gene, CDR1 is SGHNT and CDR2 is YENEEA. CDR3 length equals 13 residues. CDR3 loop: CASSSRWEGEQFL. Here the CDR3 DNA reads TGTGCAAGCAGCTCGAGGTGGGAGGGTGAGCAGTTCCTC.

In the case of this clonotype: The junction differs from germline at one of its ends, possibly a read error. J is TRBJ2-3 and V is TRBV28; a possible D gene is TRBD2 (6 bases). The CDR3 consists of 14 residues. Germline values: CDR1 MDHEN, CDR2 SYDVKM. The chain's CDR3 is CAGSFLSGIDTQYF. As DNA, the CDR3 is TGTGCCGGCAGTTTTCTTAGCGGCATAGATACGCAGTATTTT.

The sample holds a few counts of this clonotype. This rearrangement joins TRBV11-2 to TRBJ2-7, with D perhaps TRBD1 (5 bases). Per the germline V gene, CDR1 is SGHAT and CDR2 is FQNNGV. V was pared by 5 bases and J by 3 bases, with 17 bases between. CDR3 length equals 15 residues. Here the CDR3 reads CASSHDSQNLYEQYF. CDR3 coding DNA: TGTGCCAGCAGCCATGACAGTCAAAACCTCTACGAGCAGTACTTC.

This clonotype rates as medium-sized (0.01 to 0.1%). The chain recombines TRBV20-1 with TRBJ2-5, with 9 bases lining up with TRBD2. Germline V gene data show CDR1 as DFQATT and CDR2 as SNEGSKA (reference sequence). CDR3 length: 15 amino acids. CDR3 region: CSAGGPLAGQETQYF. The CDR3 DNA is TGCAGCGCGGGAGGGCCTTTGGCCGGCCAAGAGACCCAGTACTTC.

About this clonotype itself: At one end the junction does not follow the germline gene, possibly because of a read error. The chain has TRBV4-2 and TRBJ2-7; TRBD2 aligns across 12 bases. This CDR3 comprises 14 residues. Per germline, CDR1 LGHNA and CDR2 YNFKEQ. CDR3 DNA: TGTGCGAGCTGTAGAACCGGGACTAGCGGGTGTTATCACTTC. This gives the protein CASCRTGTSGCYHF.

The V gene is TRBV28, the J gene TRBJ2-1; D is possibly TRBD1 (6 bases). CDR1 and CDR2 from the germline V gene are MDHEN and SYDVKM. V dropped 6 bases and J dropped 1 base, with 16 bases sitting between them. The CDR3 has 16 amino acids. CDR3 sequence (DNA): TGTGCCAGCAGGGAAACAGGGATGGCGTCCTACAATGAGCAGTTCTTC. Its protein is CASRETGMASYNEQFF.

Concerning this clonotype itself: The conserved phenylalanine or tryptophan is not found at the CDR3 terminus, so this likely reflects a read error. The DNA is left out, because the CDR3 cannot be placed on it with certainty; the CDR3 is given as TCRdb lists it. The rearrangement uses TRBV11-1 and TRBJ2-1; the table's TRBD1 call for D was not verified on the DNA. Both ends counted, the CDR3 spans 13 residues. Germline V lookup: CDR1 SGHAT, CDR2 FQDESV (reference sequence). This chain's CDR3 is CASSSRGEGEQLL.

Concerning this clonotype: One end of the junction does not line up with germline, which may come from a read error. The rearrangement uses TRBV6-1 and TRBJ2-1; D is unresolved. Looked up from germline, CDR1 is MNHNS and CDR2 is SASEGT. The CDR3 spans 15 residues. This chain's CDR3 is CASSEEAIAYNKQFF. For the CDR3, the DNA is TGTGCCAGCAGTGAAGAAGCCATAGCATACAATAAGCAGTTCTTC.

A word on this clonotype: The junction departs from the called germline gene at one end, perhaps through a read error. The chain joins TRBV11-2 to TRBJ2-5, with D tentatively TRBD1 or TRBD2 (5 bases each). Germline CDR1 is SGHAT and CDR2 is FQNNGV. This CDR3 spans 18 amino acids. This CDR3 reads CASSSTTYGAFLVETQCF. The CDR3 nucleotides read TGTGCCAGCAGTTCGACCACCTACGGGGCGTTTTTGGTGGAGACCCAGTGCTTC.

Note on this clonotype: At one boundary the junction diverges from the germline segment, which might be a read error. The rearrangement uses TRBV5-1 and TRBJ1-6, with 9 bases aligning to TRBD1. The CDR3 has 17 amino acids. Germline CDR1 is SGHRS and CDR2 is YFSETQ. The CDR3 loop reads CTSSHPSTGGRNSRLHF. CDR3 nucleotide sequence: TGCACCAGCAGCCACCCCTCGACAGGGGGGCGGAATTCACGCCTCCACTTT.

As to this clonotype: Here the CDR3 omits its conserved ending phenylalanine or tryptophan, so a read error is the likely source. The chain links TRBV11-2 to TRBJ2-2; D not certain. The V end was cut by 8 bases, the J end by 6 bases, with 16 bases between. Germline V gives CDR1 SGHAT, CDR2 FQNNGV. This CDR3 contains 14 residues. The CDR3 DNA reads TGTGCCAGCGTTGGGCAGTCCTACGCCGGGGAGCTGTTTTCT. This codes for CASVGQSYAGELFS.

As regards this clonotype: The junction shows a germline mismatch at one end, possibly a read error. The chain recombines TRBV12-3 or TRBV12-4 with TRBJ1-6; weak D call: TRBD1 (6 bases). The CDR3 consists of 14 residues. The chain's CDR3 is CARSLAGGRSPLHF. The CDR3 DNA reads as TGTGCCAGAAGTTTGGCCGGGGGCCGTTCACCCCTCCACTTT.

The V and J genes are TRBV11-2 and TRBJ2-2, with 9 bases that match TRBD2. Looked up from germline, CDR1 is SGHAT and CDR2 is FQNNGV. The J segment lost 0 bases and the V segment lost 3 bases, leaving 8 bases of the junction unmatched. The CDR3 spans 18 residues. CDR3: CASSFNGGGRANTGELFF. In DNA form, the CDR3 reads TGTGCCAGCAGCTTTAACGGGGGCGGGAGGGCGAACACCGGGGAGCTGTTTTTT.

With regard to this clonotype: One junction end disagrees with the germline gene, perhaps due to a read error. The chain carries TRBV20-1 and TRBJ1-5, with no clear D. From germline, CDR1 is DFQATT and CDR2 SNEGSKA (reference sequence). The length of the CDR3 is 14 residues. CDR3 amino acids: CNARAPVVAQPQHF. The CDR3 DNA follows: TGCAATGCTAGGGCACCGGTGGTCGCTCAGCCCCAGCATTTT.

As to this clonotype: At one of its ends the junction is not consistent with the germline gene, which may arise from a read error. The chain is built from TRBV11-1 and TRBJ1-1; the match to TRBD1 covers 7 bases. The germline V gene has CDR1 SGHAT and CDR2 FQDESV (reference sequence). This CDR3 is built from 14 residues. CDR3 sequence reads: CASSLEERDSGAFF. The CDR3 DNA sequence: TGCGCCAGCAGCTTAGAGGAGCGGGACAGCGGGGCTTTCTTT.

The rearrangement uses TRBV29-1 and TRBJ2-7; 10 positions match TRBD1. This CDR3 comprises 13 residues. After removal of 5 bases from V and 3 bases from J, the junction contained 4 bases not matched to a gene. Germline loops: CDR1 SQVTM, CDR2 ANQGSEA. CDR3 nucleotide sequence: TGCAGCGTTAGCGGGACAGGGGACTACGAGCAGTACTTC. This gives the protein CSVSGTGDYEQYF.

With regard to this clonotype: One end of the junction fails to match germline, which may point to a read error. This chain links TRBV12-3 or TRBV12-4 with TRBJ2-7; TRBD1 agrees at 9 bases. CDR3 length: 16 residues. CDR3: CASSLTATGGSVRTVF. In nucleotides, the CDR3 is TGTGCCAGCAGTTTAACCGCCACAGGGGGCTCCGTTAGAACCGTCTTC.